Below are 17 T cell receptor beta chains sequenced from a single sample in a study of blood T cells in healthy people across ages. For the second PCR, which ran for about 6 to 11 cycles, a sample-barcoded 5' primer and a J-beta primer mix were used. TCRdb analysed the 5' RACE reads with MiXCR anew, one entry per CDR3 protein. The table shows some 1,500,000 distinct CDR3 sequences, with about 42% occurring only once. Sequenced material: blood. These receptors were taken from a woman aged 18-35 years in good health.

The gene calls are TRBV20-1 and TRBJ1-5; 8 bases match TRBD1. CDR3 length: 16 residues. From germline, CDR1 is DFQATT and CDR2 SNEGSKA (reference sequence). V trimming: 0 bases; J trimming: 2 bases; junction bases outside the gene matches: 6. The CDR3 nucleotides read TGCAGTGCTAGAGATCCCGAGACAGGGGGCAATCAGCCCCAGCATTTT. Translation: CSARDPETGGNQPQHF.

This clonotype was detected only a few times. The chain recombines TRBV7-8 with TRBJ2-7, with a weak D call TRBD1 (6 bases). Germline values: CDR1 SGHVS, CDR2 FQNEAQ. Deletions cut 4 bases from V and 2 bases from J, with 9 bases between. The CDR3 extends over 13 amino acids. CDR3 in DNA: TGTGCCAGCAGCTCAGGGGCCACCTACGAGCAGTACTTC. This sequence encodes CASSSGATYEQYF.

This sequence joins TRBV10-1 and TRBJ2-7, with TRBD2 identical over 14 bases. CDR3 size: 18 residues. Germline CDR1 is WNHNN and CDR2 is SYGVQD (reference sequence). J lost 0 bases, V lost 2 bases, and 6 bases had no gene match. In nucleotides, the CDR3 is TGCGCCAGCAGTGAGGGGACTAGCGGGGGAAGGAGCTCCTACGAGCAGTACTTC. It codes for CASSEGTSGGRSSYEQYF.

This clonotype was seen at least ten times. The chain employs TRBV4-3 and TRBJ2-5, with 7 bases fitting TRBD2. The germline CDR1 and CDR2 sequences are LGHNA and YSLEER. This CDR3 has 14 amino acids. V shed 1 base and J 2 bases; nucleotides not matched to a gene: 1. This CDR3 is CASSQGGRQETQYF. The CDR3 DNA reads TGCGCCAGCAGCCAAGGCGGGAGACAAGAGACCCAGTACTTC.

As DNA, the CDR3 is TGCAGTGCTAGCCCAGGGGCAGGGGGACGCCAAAACATTCAGTACTTC. Its translation is CSASPGAGGRQNIQYF. V is TRBV20-1 and J is TRBJ2-4, with TRBD1 matching over 7 bases. The CDR3 has 16 residues. In germline, CDR1 is DFQATT, CDR2 SNEGSKA (reference sequence). Trimming cost V 3 bases and J 5 bases; bases outside gene matches: 13.

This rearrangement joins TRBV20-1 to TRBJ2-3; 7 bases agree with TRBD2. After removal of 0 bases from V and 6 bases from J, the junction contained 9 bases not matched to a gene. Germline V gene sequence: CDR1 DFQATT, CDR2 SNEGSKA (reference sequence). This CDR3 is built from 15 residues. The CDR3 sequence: CSARDVVAGSDTQYF. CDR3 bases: TGCAGTGCTAGAGATGTGGTAGCGGGTAGTGATACGCAGTATTTT.

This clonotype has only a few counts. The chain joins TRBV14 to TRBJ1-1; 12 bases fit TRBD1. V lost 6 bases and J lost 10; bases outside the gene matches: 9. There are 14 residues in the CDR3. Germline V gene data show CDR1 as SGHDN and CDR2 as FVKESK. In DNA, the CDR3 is TGTGCCAGCAGTAGGGGACAGGGGGCGATGCCAGCTTTCTTT. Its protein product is CASSRGQGAMPAFF.

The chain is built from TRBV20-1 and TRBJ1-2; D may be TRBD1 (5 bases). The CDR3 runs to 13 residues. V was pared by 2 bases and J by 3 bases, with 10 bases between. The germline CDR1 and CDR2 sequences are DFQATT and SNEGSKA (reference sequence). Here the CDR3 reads CSARSGDDYGYTF. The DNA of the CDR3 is TGCAGTGCTAGATCCGGGGACGACTATGGCTACACCTTC.

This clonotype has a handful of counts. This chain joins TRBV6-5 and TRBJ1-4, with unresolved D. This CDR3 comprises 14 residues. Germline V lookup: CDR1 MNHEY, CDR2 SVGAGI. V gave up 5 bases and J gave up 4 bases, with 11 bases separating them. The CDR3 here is CASSPRRDNEKLFF. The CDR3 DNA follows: TGTGCCAGCAGTCCCCGACGGGATAATGAAAAACTGTTTTTT.

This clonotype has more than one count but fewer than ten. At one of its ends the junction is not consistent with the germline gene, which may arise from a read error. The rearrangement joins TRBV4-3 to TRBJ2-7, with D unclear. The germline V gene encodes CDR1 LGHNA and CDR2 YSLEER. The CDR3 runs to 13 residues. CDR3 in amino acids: CASSQLPSCEQYF. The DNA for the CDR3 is TGCGCCAGCAGCCAGTTACCCTCCTGCGAGCAGTACTTC.

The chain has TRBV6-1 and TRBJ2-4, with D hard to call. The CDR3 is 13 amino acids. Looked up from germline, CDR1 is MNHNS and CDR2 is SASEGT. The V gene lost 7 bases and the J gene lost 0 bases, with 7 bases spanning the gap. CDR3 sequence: CASNDLAKNIQYF. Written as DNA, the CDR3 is TGTGCCAGCAATGATTTAGCCAAAAACATTCAGTACTTC.

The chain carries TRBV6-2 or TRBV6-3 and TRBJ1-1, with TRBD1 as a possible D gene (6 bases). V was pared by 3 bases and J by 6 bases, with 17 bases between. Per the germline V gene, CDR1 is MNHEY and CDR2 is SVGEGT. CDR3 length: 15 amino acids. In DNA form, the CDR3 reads TGTGCCAGCAGTTATGACCCGGGGGCTGCCCCTGAAGCTTTCTTT. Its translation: CASSYDPGAAPEAFF.

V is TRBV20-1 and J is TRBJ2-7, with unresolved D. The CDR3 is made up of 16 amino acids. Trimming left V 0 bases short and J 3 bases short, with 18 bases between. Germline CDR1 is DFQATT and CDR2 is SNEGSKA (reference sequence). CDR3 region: CSARDLGQAINYEQYF. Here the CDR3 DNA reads TGCAGTGCTAGAGATCTAGGGCAGGCGATTAACTACGAGCAGTACTTC.

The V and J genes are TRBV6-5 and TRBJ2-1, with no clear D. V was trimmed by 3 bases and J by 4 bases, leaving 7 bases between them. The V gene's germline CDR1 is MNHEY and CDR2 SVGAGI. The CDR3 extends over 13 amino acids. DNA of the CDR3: TGTGCCAGCAGTTATGGGGTTTACAATGAGCAGTTCTTC. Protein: CASSYGVYNEQFF.

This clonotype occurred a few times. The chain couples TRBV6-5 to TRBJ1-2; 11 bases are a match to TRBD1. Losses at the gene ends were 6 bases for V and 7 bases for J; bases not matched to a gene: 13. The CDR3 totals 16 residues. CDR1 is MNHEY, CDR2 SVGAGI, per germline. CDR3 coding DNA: TGTGCCAGCAGACAGGACGGGACAGGGGGAGGTGGTGGCTACACCTTC. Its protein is CASRQDGTGGGGGYTF.

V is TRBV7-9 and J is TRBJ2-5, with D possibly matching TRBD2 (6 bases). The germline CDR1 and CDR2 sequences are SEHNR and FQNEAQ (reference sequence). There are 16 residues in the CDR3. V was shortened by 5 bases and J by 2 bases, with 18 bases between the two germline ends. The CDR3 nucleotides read TGTGCCAGCAGCCCTTCCGGGACTGCAATTCAAGAGACCCAGTACTTC. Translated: CASSPSGTAIQETQYF.

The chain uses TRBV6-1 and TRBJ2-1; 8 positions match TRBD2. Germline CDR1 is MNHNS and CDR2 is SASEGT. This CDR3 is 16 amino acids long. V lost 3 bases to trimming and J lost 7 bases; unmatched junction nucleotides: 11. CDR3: CASSEGFSGMGNEQFF. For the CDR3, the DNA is TGTGCCAGCAGTGAGGGGTTTAGCGGGATGGGGAATGAGCAGTTCTTC.